These T cell receptor beta chains were read from a single sample in a study of CD8 T cells in Susac syndrome. Via MiXCR, TCRdb re-called the immunoSEQ multiplex PCR reads, giving one row per CDR3 protein. The sample yields 100,000 to 150,000 distinct CDR3 sequences, around 96% seen once. The sample taken for sequencing was CD8+ T cells from PBMCs. The receptors here all came from a human donor with Susac syndrome. The CDR3 runs from the conserved cysteine through the conserved F or W. The D gene is left open where the match is weak. Clone sizes are given selectively: once, few, many, or a class where the clone is expanded.

D gene	V gene	J gene	clone size	CDR3 DNA	CDR3 protein
.	TRBV29-1	TRBJ1-1	.	TGCAGCGTTGACGAGAGGACAGAAAACACTGAAGCTTTCTTT	CSVDERTENTEAFF
TRBD1	TRBV6-1	TRBJ1-6	.	TGTGCCAGCAGTCCATCAACCAGGGACAGCTCCTATAATTCACCCCTCCACTTT	CASSPSTRDSSYNSPLHF
TRBD2	TRBV27	TRBJ2-3	.	TGTGCCAGCAGTCTTAGCGGGAAGACAGATACGCAGTATTTT	CASSLSGKTDTQYF
.	TRBV13	TRBJ1-4	.	TGTGCCAGCAGCTTCGACAGCGAAAATGAAAAACTGTTTTTT	CASSFDSENEKLFF
TRBD1	TRBV6-5	TRBJ2-5	.	TGTGCCAGCAGTTGGGGACAGGGGTTGTTAGAGACCCAGTACTTC	CASSWGQGLLETQYF
TRBD1	TRBV11-3	TRBJ2-6	.	TGTGCCAGCAGCTTAGGGGACAGCTCTGGGGCCAACGTCCTGACTTTC	CASSLGDSSGANVLTF
.	TRBV6-4	TRBJ2-6	.	TGTGCCAGCAGTGACTCGGAAGAGGCCAACGTCCTGACTTTC	CASSDSEEANVLTF
TRBD2	TRBV12-3/TRBV12-4	TRBJ2-7	.	TGTGCCAGCAGTTCAATGCCCGGGACTAGCGCACCCTACGAGCAGTACTTC	CASSSMPGTSAPYEQYF
TRBD1	TRBV2	TRBJ2-7	.	TGTGCCAGCAGTGTGAGCCCGACAGGGAGTTCCTACGAGCAGTACTTC	CASSVSPTGSSYEQYF
TRBD2	TRBV12-3/TRBV12-4	TRBJ2-7	once	TGTGCCAGCAGTTCATCAGGGCCAGCGGGGTTCGGTAGCTCCTACGAGCAGTACTTC	CASSSSGPAGFGSSYEQYF
.	TRBV12-3/TRBV12-4	TRBJ1-1	.	TGTGCCAGCAGTGCGGGGCTCACTGAAGCTTTCTTT	CASSAGLTEAFF
TRBD2	TRBV7-2	TRBJ2-3	.	TGTGCCAGCAGCTTAGAACTAGCGGTCGCAGATACGCAGTATTTT	CASSLELAVADTQYF
TRBD1	TRBV28	TRBJ1-2	.	TGTGCCAGCAGCCCGCCATTGACAGGGGGCAGTGGCTACACCTTC	CASSPPLTGGSGYTF
.	TRBV6-5	TRBJ1-5	.	TGTGCCAGCAGCTCCGGGACGGCAACCCATCAGCCCCAGCATTTT	CASSSGTATHQPQHF
TRBD1	TRBV5-6	TRBJ2-5	.	TGTGCCAGCAGCCCACCAGGGACAGGGGGCCGAGAGACCCAGTACTTC	CASSPPGTGGRETQYF
TRBD1	TRBV4-1	TRBJ1-5	.	TGCGCCAGCAGCAGCAGCCCCCAGGGGGCGGACCAGCCCCAGCATTTT	CASSSSPQGADQPQHF
.	TRBV27	TRBJ2-1	once	TGTGCCAGCATTATGTTTTGGGGGGCGAATTACAATGAGCAGTTCTTC	CASIMFWGANYNEQFF
.	TRBV12-3/TRBV12-4	TRBJ2-2	.	TGTGCCAGCAGTTCTGGGGGTCTTGGGGAGCTGTTTTTT	CASSSGGLGELFF
.	TRBV29-1	TRBJ1-2	.	TGCAGCGTTGGTTGGGATGGCTACACCTTC	CSVGWDGYTF
TRBD1	TRBV28	TRBJ2-7	.	TGTGCCAGCAGTTATCAGGACAGGGGAACCTACGAGCAGTACTTC	CASSYQDRGTYEQYF
TRBD1	TRBV6-5	TRBJ1-2	.	TGTGCCAGCAGTGACGGGGACAGCGCTAACTATGGCTACACCTTC	CASSDGDSANYGYTF
.	TRBV4-1	TRBJ1-1	.	TGCGCCAGCACCTTAGGGGCTGAAGCTTTCTTT	CASTLGAEAFF
TRBD2	TRBV10-3	TRBJ2-1	.	TGTGCCTCCGCCCCTGGGACTAGCGGGCGCAAGGATGAGCAGTTCTTC	CASAPGTSGRKDEQFF
TRBD2	TRBV18	TRBJ2-1	.	TGTGCCAGCTCACCGACTAGCGGGAGGGCCGGCAATGAGCAGTTCTTC	CASSPTSGRAGNEQFF
.	TRBV20-1	TRBJ2-6	.	TGCAGTGCTAGAGGGTTAAGGGTTTCCGACTCTGGGGCCAACGTCCTGACTTTC	CSARGLRVSDSGANVLTF
.	TRBV30	TRBJ2-7	.	TGTGCCTGGACGGTCTCGGAATACGAGCAGTACTTC	CAWTVSEYEQYF
TRBD2	TRBV6-6	TRBJ2-1	.	TGTGCCAGCAGTTCTGCGGGAGTCTCCTACAATGAGCAGTTCTTC	CASSSAGVSYNEQFF